This is a list of T cell receptor beta chains from one sample in a study of blood T cell repertoires in COVID-19. Some clones are missing from TCRdb's copy, which holds only in-frame ones; the method was immunoSEQ multiplex PCR. This sample has just under 85,000 clones; around 88% occur once, and the top ten carry 17%. The sequencing input was peripheral blood. The source is a woman in her sixties or seventies with acute or convalescent COVID-19. CDR3s include the opening cysteine and the closing phenylalanine or tryptophan. The order of the fields is V gene, clone size, J gene, D gene, CDR3 length, CDR3 protein, CDR3 DNA. D genes are given only for firm matches. Clone size is stated in some rows and not others, as once, few, many or a class when expanded.

TRBV15	.	TRBJ2-5	TRBD2	16	CATSRGSGGFQETQYF	TGTGCCACCAGCAGGGGGAGCGGGGGGTTCCAAGAGACCCAGTACTTC
TRBV6-5	.	TRBJ2-3	TRBD1	15	CASSLGDRGTDTQYF	TGTGCCAGCAGTTTGGGGGACAGGGGGACAGATACGCAGTATTTT
TRBV7-2	few	TRBJ2-7	TRBD1	15	CASRFRDRSSYEQYF	TGTGCCAGCAGATTCCGGGACAGATCTTCCTACGAGCAGTACTTC
TRBV6-1	.	TRBJ1-5	TRBD1	16	CASSVLGQGIGQPQHF	TGTGCCAGCAGTGTTTTGGGACAGGGTATTGGGCAGCCCCAGCATTTT
TRBV5-1	.	TRBJ1-2	TRBD1	14	CASSLAGRGDGYTF	TGCGCCAGCAGCTTGGCGGGCAGGGGGGATGGCTACACCTTC
TRBV12-3/TRBV12-4	.	TRBJ2-5	.	11	CASSSQETQYF	TGTGCCAGCAGTTCTCAAGAGACCCAGTACTTC
TRBV4-1	.	TRBJ2-1	.	14	CASSQGAFGNEQFF	TGCGCCAGCAGCCAAGGGGCGTTTGGGAATGAGCAGTTCTTC
TRBV5-4	.	TRBJ1-1	TRBD1	17	CASSLGIRRQGRAEAFF	TGTGCCAGCAGCCTTGGGATCCGAAGACAGGGGAGGGCTGAAGCTTTCTTT
TRBV24-1	.	TRBJ2-5	.	13	CATSDSGEETQYF	TGTGCCACCAGTGATTCAGGGGAAGAGACCCAGTACTTC
TRBV27	.	TRBJ2-5	.	13	CASRPRFGGTQYF	TGTGCCAGCAGACCGCGTTTCGGGGGGACCCAGTACTTC
TRBV5-5	.	TRBJ2-2	.	15	CASNRQGLVTGELFF	TGTGCCAGCAATAGGCAGGGGTTGGTCACCGGGGAGCTGTTTTTT
TRBV24-1	.	TRBJ2-3	TRBD2	17	CATSDLLAGAGTDTQYF	TGTGCCACCAGTGACCTTCTAGCGGGAGCGGGCACAGATACGCAGTATTTT
TRBV5-1	.	TRBJ2-1	TRBD2	14	CASSRLAGHNEQFF	TGCGCCAGCAGCCGACTAGCGGGACACAATGAGCAGTTCTTC
TRBV2	.	TRBJ1-3	.	14	CASRTAYSGNTIYF	TGTGCCAGCAGGACAGCGTACTCTGGAAACACCATATATTTT
TRBV11-2	.	TRBJ1-6	TRBD1	15	CASSFEDRFNSPLHF	TGTGCCAGCAGCTTTGAGGACAGGTTTAATTCACCCCTCCACTTT
TRBV7-9	.	TRBJ1-3	.	16	CASSLRQISSGNTIYF	TGTGCCAGCAGCTTAAGACAGATCTCCTCTGGAAACACCATATATTTT
TRBV27	.	TRBJ1-2	.	19	CASSFIGTGQTQGWGGYTF	TGTGCCAGCAGTTTTATAGGCACCGGGCAGACACAGGGTTGGGGTGGCTACACCTTC
TRBV11-3	.	TRBJ2-7	TRBD2	16	CASSLDPTSGRAEQYF	TGTGCCAGCAGCTTAGATCCAACTAGCGGGAGGGCCGAGCAGTACTTC